The 18 T cell receptor beta chains listed next were all sequenced from one sample in a study of T-cell memory formation after mild COVID-19. One entry per CDR3 protein, called by TCRdb with MiXCR from the 5' RACE reads. This table holds a few hundred thousand distinct CDR3 sequences, around an eighth found once. The sample consisted of PBMCs or a T cell subset sorted from them (not recorded which). These receptors were obtained from a man aged 18 to 29 who had mild COVID-19 (a few samples of this study predate the infection). Cell type and time point are not known.

In its sample, this clonotype was seen a few times. V and J are TRBV5-4 and TRBJ2-7; a possible D gene is TRBD2 (6 bases). V was cut by 0 bases and J by 4 bases, with 17 bases left in between. The CDR3 extends over 16 amino acids. Germline V gene data show CDR1 as SGHNT and CDR2 as YYREEE (reference sequence). CDR3 DNA: TGTGCCAGCAGCTTGGGGGCCGGGGGATCTGGGTACGAGCAGTACTTC. It translates to CASSLGAGGSGYEQYF.

This clonotype was detected a few times. The V gene is TRBV25-1, the J gene TRBJ2-5, with D tentatively TRBD2 (6 bases). The CDR3 totals 17 residues. The V and J ends lost 2 bases and 0 bases respectively, with 16 bases between them. Germline CDR1 MGHDK, CDR2 SYGVNS. The CDR3, as DNA: TGTGCCAGCAGTGAAATTCCTCCAGGGAGGTACCAAGAGACCCAGTACTTC. Encoded protein: CASSEIPPGRYQETQYF. Combining the CDR3 with reference TRBV25-1 and TRBJ2-5 gives the whole variable domain EADIYQTPRYLVIGTGKKITLECSQTMGHDKMYWYQQDPGMELHLIHYSYGVNSTEKGDLSSESTVSRIRTEHFPLTLESARPSHTSQYLCASSEIPPGRYQETQYFGPGTRLLVL.

DNA of the CDR3: TGCGCCAGCAGCTCCCGGGACTCCCCGAACACCGGGGAGCTGTTTTTT. It translates to CASSSRDSPNTGELFF. The rearrangement joins TRBV5-1 to TRBJ2-2, with a possible D match to TRBD2 (6 bases). Germline values: CDR1 SGHRS, CDR2 YFSETQ. The CDR3 spans 16 residues. V was trimmed by 3 bases and J by 0 bases, leaving 12 bases between them. Full variable domain (outside the CDR3, taken from reference TRBV5-1 and TRBJ2-2): KAGVTQTPRYLIKTRGQQVTLSCSPISGHRSVSWYQQTPGQGLQFLFEYFSETQRNKGNFPGRFSGRQFSNSRSEMNVSTLELGDSALYLCASSSRDSPNTGELFFGEGSRLTVL.

This clonotype was found a few times. This CDR3 reads CATSRSGQGIQYGYTF. DNA for the CDR3: TGTGCCACCAGCAGATCCGGACAGGGAATCCAATATGGCTACACCTTC. The rearrangement joins TRBV15 to TRBJ1-2; 8 nucleotides line up with TRBD1. The CDR3 consists of 16 residues. The germline V gene has CDR1 LNHNV and CDR2 YYDKDF (reference sequence). Losses at the gene ends were 2 bases for V and 5 bases for J; bases not matched to a gene: 10.

This clonotype turned up a few times. CDR3 nucleotide sequence: TGTGCCAGCAGCCGCATGCAGGGGGTAGGAGCCTACGAGCAGTACTTC. Protein sequence: CASSRMQGVGAYEQYF. This chain links TRBV14 with TRBJ2-7, with 7 bases aligning to TRBD1. Germline assignment: CDR1 SGHDN and CDR2 FVKESK. This CDR3 spans 16 amino acids. V lost 4 bases, J lost 2 bases, and 11 bases stayed unmatched.

In this sample, this clonotype turned up many times. The rearrangement uses TRBV5-1 and TRBJ2-5; 13 nucleotides line up with TRBD2. Trimming at V came to 4 bases and at J to 5 bases, leaving 5 bases not matched to a gene. The length of the CDR3 is 15 residues. Germline values: CDR1 SGHRS, CDR2 YFSETQ. DNA of the CDR3: TGCGCCAGCAGCATCGGACTAGCGGGGGATGAGACCCAGTACTTC. The encoded protein is CASSIGLAGDETQYF.

The genes are TRBV20-1 and TRBJ2-3, with D unclear. Germline CDR1 and CDR2: DFQATT and SNEGSKA (reference sequence). The CDR3 has 13 residues. V dropped 5 bases and J dropped 5 bases, with 14 bases sitting between them. The CDR3: CSAPYGRLDTQYF. DNA of the CDR3: TGCAGTGCTCCCTATGGGCGTCTAGATACGCAGTATTTT.

This CDR3 reads CASRPTSGNTDTQYF. In DNA, the CDR3 is TGTGCCAGCAGGCCCACTAGCGGGAACACAGATACGCAGTATTTT. The chain uses TRBV12-3 or TRBV12-4 and TRBJ2-3; 10 nucleotides line up with TRBD2. V lost 6 bases and J lost 2; bases outside the gene matches: 5. The CDR3 contains 15 residues.

This clonotype appeared many times. The chain has TRBV6-5 and TRBJ1-1; D is undetermined. This CDR3 region has 13 residues. The V and J ends lost 8 bases and 5 bases respectively, with 15 bases between them. Germline CDR1 reads MNHEY; CDR2 reads SVGAGI. CDR3 sequence: CASGYGLGTEAFF. CDR3 in DNA: TGTGCCAGCGGATATGGGCTGGGAACTGAAGCTTTCTTT.

The CDR3 reads CASSYAPGQGAREQYF. The CDR3 nucleotides are TGTGCCAGCAGTTACGCCCCGGGACAGGGGGCAAGAGAGCAGTACTTC. The genes are TRBV6-2 or TRBV6-3 and TRBJ2-7; 12 bases align to TRBD1. Germline assignment: CDR1 MNHEY and CDR2 SVGEGT. J was trimmed by 7 bases and V by 2 bases; bases with no gene match: 9. This CDR3 is built from 16 residues.

This clonotype was picked up many times. The J gene is TRBJ2-7, the V gene TRBV4-2; the D is unclear. Germline V gene lookup returns CDR1 LGHNA and CDR2 YNFKEQ. The V end was cut by 6 bases, the J end by 2 bases, with 8 bases between. The CDR3 extends over 12 amino acids. CDR3 amino acids: CASSYETYEQYF. In DNA form, the CDR3 reads TGTGCCAGCAGTTACGAAACCTACGAGCAGTACTTC.

The chain joins TRBV3-1 to TRBJ2-2, with 13 bases identical to TRBD2. The trim removed 1 base at V and 7 bases at J, leaving 3 bases unmatched. CDR3 size: 16 residues. Germline V gene lookup returns CDR1 LGHDT and CDR2 YNNKEL (reference sequence). The CDR3 DNA follows: TGTGCCAGCAGCCAAGTCGGGACTAGCGGGGACGGGGAGCTGTTTTTT. Translation: CASSQVGTSGDGELFF.

This clonotype was picked up a small number of times. The chain joins TRBV7-2 to TRBJ2-7, with 11 bases that match TRBD2. Germline V gives CDR1 SGHTA, CDR2 FQGNSA. J was trimmed by 0 bases and V by 5 bases; bases with no gene match: 6. The CDR3 runs 16 residues. CDR3 DNA sequence: TGTGCCAGCAGCCTCGCTAGCGGGAGGAGCTCCTACGAGCAGTACTTC. This codes for CASSLASGRSSYEQYF.

This clonotype was detected many times. V and J are TRBV5-1 and TRBJ1-2; no clear D gene. Per the germline V gene, CDR1 is SGHRS and CDR2 is YFSETQ. The germline V and J ends were trimmed by 0 bases and 4 bases, with 4 bases remaining between them. This CDR3 contains 12 residues. The CDR3 nucleotides read TGCGCCAGCAGCTTGGACACCTATGGCTACACCTTC. Its protein product is CASSLDTYGYTF.

The V gene is TRBV27, the J gene TRBJ2-5, with no clear D. The germline V gene has CDR1 MNHEY and CDR2 SMNVEV (reference sequence). Trimming took off 7 bases at V and 5 bases at J, with 8 bases between the two ends. The CDR3 covers 11 residues. The CDR3 reads CASKGLETQYF. Here the CDR3 DNA reads TGTGCCAGCAAAGGGTTGGAGACCCAGTACTTC.

J is TRBJ2-7 and V is TRBV4-1; D is ambiguous. With 4 bases removed from V and 0 bases from J, the gap between germline ends came to 16 bases. Germline V gene lookup returns CDR1 MGHRA and CDR2 YSYEKL. This CDR3 has 16 residues. CDR3 loop: CASSPSPAAFSYEQYF. The CDR3 DNA is TGCGCCAGCAGCCCGTCGCCCGCGGCCTTCTCCTACGAGCAGTACTTC.

This clonotype was observed a few times. The chain combines TRBV6-2 or TRBV6-3 with TRBJ1-2; 7 nucleotides align to TRBD1. Germline values: CDR1 MNHEY, CDR2 SVGEGT. V gave up 8 bases and J gave up 4 bases; unmatched junction bases: 13. The CDR3 covers 15 residues. The CDR3 DNA reads TGTGCCAGCGATCCGAAGGGACAGTGGGGCTATGGCTACACCTTC. Protein: CASDPKGQWGYGYTF.

The chain recombines TRBV5-6 with TRBJ1-4; 11 bases align to TRBD1. Losses at the gene ends were 4 bases for V and 7 bases for J; bases not matched to a gene: 15. The CDR3 length is 18 residues. From germline, CDR1 is SGHDT and CDR2 YYEEEE. CDR3 amino acids: CASSVSMRPGTGGEKLFF. The CDR3 DNA follows: TGTGCCAGCAGCGTTTCAATGAGGCCCGGGACAGGGGGTGAAAAACTGTTTTTT.